The TCR beta chain under discussion was sequenced for a study of blood T cells in healthy people across ages. Per germline, CDR1 SGHTA and CDR2 FQGNSA. With 0 bases removed from V and 4 bases from J, the gap between germline ends came to 9 bases. The CDR3 runs to 14 residues. It was with a sample-barcoded 5' primer and a J-beta primer mix that a second PCR of roughly 6 to 12 cycles was run. Via MiXCR, TCRdb re-called the 5' RACE reads, giving one row per CDR3 protein. This table holds some 1.4 million distinct CDR3 sequences, approximately 38% found once. This clonotype has just a few counts. The sample taken for sequencing was blood. The source is a woman aged 18 to 35 in good health. The chain has TRBV7-2 and TRBJ1-2, with D unresolved. DNA for the CDR3: TGTGCCAGCAGCTTAGCTCGGGAGGGCTATGGCTACACCTTC. Its protein is CASSLAREGYGYTF.